Many counts were recorded for the clone carrying this TCR beta chain. Its antigen is unknown. This CDR3 contains 13 residues. With 2 bases removed from V and 10 bases from J, the gap between germline ends came to 12 bases. Germline V gene sequence: CDR1 SGHTA, CDR2 FQGNSA. The entry originates in a study of T-cell reconstitution after alpha-beta-depleted transplantation in children. The library targeted TCRbeta and was prepared with unique molecular identifiers. One entry per CDR3 protein, called by TCRdb with MiXCR from the PCR reads. The sample has hundreds of thousands of distinct CDR3 sequences, approximately 11% seen once. General observations from the study: Reportedly, alpha-beta T cells present about two months post-transplant originated from several hundred expanded clones of graft origin. Newly produced T cells mostly provided counts and TCRbeta diversity after one year, as hyperexpanded clones declined.

This receptor was identified in a child less than two years old with acute myeloid leukemia, due to receive a stem cell transplant. Sequencing used PBMCs, obtained before TCRalphabeta/CD19-depleted stem cell transplant. The gene calls are TRBV7-2 and TRBJ2-1; D might be TRBD2 (5 bases). CDR3 sequence reads: CASSLILGWEQFF. CDR3 DNA: TGTGCCAGCAGCTTAATACTAGGATGGGAGCAGTTCTTC.